This T cell receptor beta chain derives from a study of tumor-infiltrating lymphocytes in glioblastoma multiforme. Overall study findings and caveats: The T cells in this sample were not sorted into functional subsets.

This clonotype was counted between two and nine times. What it binds is unknown. Three nested ARM-PCR rounds with V-beta and C-beta primers built TCRB libraries. Input was roughly 0.46 ug total RNA, reverse-transcribed with a C-beta primer. TCRdb analysed the multiplex PCR reads with MiXCR anew, one entry per CDR3 protein. The sample comprises some 14,000 distinct CDR3 sequences, 65% to 80% of which are singletons, and roughly 49% rests with the top ten. The sample consisted of brain tumor tissue. This sequence originates from a male donor with glioblastoma.

This chain's CDR3 is CASSLEEEETQYF. The CDR3 bases are TGTGCCAGCAGCTTGGAGGAAGAAGAGACCCAGTACTTC. The chain has TRBV5-6 and TRBJ2-5; D is undetermined. Between the trimmed V and J ends, which lost 0 bases and 3 bases, there was a span of 6 bases. This CDR3 has 13 residues. Per the germline V gene, CDR1 is SGHDT and CDR2 is YYEEEE.